This record covers a single TCR beta chain. This clone was seen just once. No antigen is known for it. It has no much larger one-base neighbor in the sample; base qualities were not kept. The CDR3 regions of human TCRbeta chains were analyzed by immunosequencing. The authors' pipeline ran thus. Repertoire TCRs were checked for matches against a reference library of SARS-CoV-2-specific TCRs that had been generated using the MIRA antigen-specificity platform. Breadth was defined as the fraction of unique TCRs that were SARS-CoV-2-associated, and depth was defined as the fraction of total T cells that were SARS-CoV-2-associated. Each spike-specific TCR was assigned to its reactive spike region and to a CD4 or CD8 class using the MIRA data. Log10-transformed breadth and depth values were compared by one-way ANOVA with Sidak's multiple comparisons tests. The table was pulled from immuneACCESS by TCRdb, which kept in-frame rearrangements only. Such tables lose some clones; where checked, under half of the loss comes from unresolved V genes, and the rest has no known cause. V, J and clone size were drawn from that table, and D and trimming were deduced from the DNA. The sample contains around 120,000 clones, 80% to 90% of them found a single time. The ten largest account for 6% to 8% of the sample.

Reading from cysteine to phenylalanine, the CDR3 counts 14 amino acids. The read is trimmed to its CDR3 DNA, 42 bases read in frame from base 1. CDR1 and CDR2, looked up from the germline V gene, are MDHEN and SYDVKM. The junction shows trimming of 8 bases on V and 3 bases on J, and the gene matches do not reach 8 bases of it. This record belongs to a study of T cell responses to AZD1222 COVID-19 vaccine (dated by TCRdb to about 2021). Background on the whole study: AZD1222 recipients given second doses at about 4 weeks or at about 12 weeks were pooled, since spike-specific TCR depth and breadth were not found to differ between the two schedules. Enrollment into the trials was organized by age into subgroups of 18-55, 56-69 and 70-plus years, and those subgroups contained around 150, 28 and 57 TCR-sequenced participants, respectively. TCR sequencing covered 230 to 250 trial participants: approximately 200 given two doses of AZD1222 and about 26 given two doses of MenACWY control vaccine.

Interpreted using the paper, the time point label stands for: baseline before first vaccination. Samples from vaccinated people were obtained from the UK trials COV001 and COV002, which included a single-blind randomized controlled phase 2/3 trial of AZD1222 (ChAdOx1 nCoV-19) in healthy adults. For TCRbeta chain sequencing, PBMC samples were collected from trial participants at day 0 and at day 28 after the second dose. Findings and caveats that apply to the study as a whole: CD4 TCRs associated with the vaccine covered the entire spike protein, and the dominant responses were in regions 160-218 and 743-854. Epitopes outside the regions mutated in the B.1.351 and B.1.1.7 variants were reportedly recognized by nearly half of the unique spike-specific TCRs. Participants were mostly white British, with more females than males. The authors suggested clonal diversity may have been underestimated. Conclusions about previously exposed vaccinees were limited because only a handful of AZD1222 recipients were SARS-CoV-2 seropositive at baseline. Because no day 14 peak-response samples were available, repertoires were characterized only after the peak T cell response. After two AZD1222 doses, spike-specific TCR breadth and depth were significantly higher than at day 0 and than in MenACWY recipients. The 56-69-year group was small, and its depth increase did not reach significance, likely because of low power.

Sequences were derived from peripheral blood, sampled on day 0 of AZD1222 vaccination. The chain was built from TRBV28 and TRBJ2-7, with 9 central nucleotides matching TRBD1. This receptor was taken from an adult in good health. The bases read TGTGCCAGCCATTCCCCGGGACAGGGCTACGAGCAGTACTTC. It translates to CASHSPGQGYEQYF. The entire variable domain, with the stretches around the CDR3 drawn from the reference TRBV28 and TRBJ2-7 proteins, is DVKVTQSSRYLVKRTGEKVFLECVQDMDHENMFWYRQDPGLGLRLIYFSYDVKMKEKGDIPEGYSVSREKKERFSLILESASTNQTSMYLCASHSPGQGYEQYFGPGTRLTVT.